Listed here are 26 T cell receptor beta chains from one sample, sequenced in a study of blood T cell repertoires in COVID-19 (dated by TCRdb to 2018 to 2021). Libraries were constructed by the immunoSEQ multiplex PCR assay. TCRdb's version of the immuneACCESS table is confined to in-frame rearrangements and falls short of the full clone set. An unresolved V gene accounts for under half of the shortfall where checked; the remainder is of unknown origin. Present in this sample are 300,000 to 350,000 clones, 88% of which were seen just once. The biggest ten clones account for around 5% of the sample. Sequenced material: PBMCs or T cells enriched from blood (not recorded which). All receptors derive from a man aged 30 to 39 who had recovered from COVID-19.

This clone was detected a few times. V gene TRBV30 combines with J gene TRBJ1-1; no definite D call. The CDR3 length is 14 residues. V was shortened by 3 bases and J by 0 bases, with 11 bases between the two germline ends. Germline V gene data show CDR1 as GTSNPN and CDR2 as SVGIG (reference sequence). CDR3 protein: CAWSAGRMNTEAFF. CDR3 DNA sequence: TGTGCCTGGAGCGCGGGGAGGATGAACACTGAAGCTTTCTTT. Filled out from reference TRBV30 and TRBJ1-1, the complete variable domain reads SQTIHQWPATLVQPVGSPLSLECTVEGTSNPNLYWYRQAAGRGLQLLFYSVGIGQISSEVPQNLSASRPQDRQFILSSKKLLLSDSGFYLCAWSAGRMNTEAFFGQGTRLTVV.

This chain uses TRBV6-6 with TRBJ1-6; perhaps TRBD1 as D (6 bases). The CDR3 loop spans 17 amino acids. CDR1 MNHNY and CDR2 SVGAGI come from the germline V gene (reference sequence). V gave up 5 bases and J gave up 6 bases, with 20 bases separating them. The CDR3, as DNA: TGTGCCAGCAGTCAGGACAGTCTACGGTATATTAATTCACCCCTCCACTTT. Translating gives CASSQDSLRYINSPLHF.

The chain couples TRBV5-5 to TRBJ1-5; TRBD1 matches 7 bases. The V and J ends lost 5 bases and 0 bases, in that order; junction bases with no gene match: 11. Germline V gene data show CDR1 as SGHKS and CDR2 as YYEKEE (reference sequence). This CDR3 region has 17 residues. CDR3 in DNA: TGTGCCAGCAGTAGAGGGACAGCAAGGGGTAGCAATCAGCCCCAGCATTTT. It is translated as CASSRGTARGSNQPQHF.

This clone occurred once. The chain employs TRBV27 and TRBJ2-7; D ambiguous. This CDR3 has 15 residues. The germline V gene has CDR1 MNHEY and CDR2 SMNVEV (reference sequence). V lost 7 bases and J 3 bases, leaving 19 bases between the germline ends. CDR3 in amino acids: CASTPLGNDHYEQYF. CDR3 coding DNA: TGTGCCAGCACCCCCCTAGGCAACGATCACTACGAGCAGTACTTC.

The chain links TRBV5-1 to TRBJ2-1, with TRBD1 matching over 8 bases. The J segment lost 5 bases and the V segment lost 5 bases, leaving 6 bases of the junction unmatched. Germline V CDR1 and CDR2: SGHRS, YFSETQ. CDR3 length: 14 amino acids. The CDR3 here is CASRPGQGNNEQFF. The CDR3 nucleotides read TGCGCCAGCAGACCCGGACAGGGTAACAATGAGCAGTTCTTC.

This sequence joins TRBV11-3 and TRBJ2-2; 8 bases fit TRBD1. Germline V lookup: CDR1 SGHNT, CDR2 YENEEA. The CDR3 covers 16 residues. Trimming cost V 6 bases and J 5 bases; bases outside gene matches: 11. In DNA, the CDR3 is TGTGCCAGCAGTTCCCAGGGGGCCCCTTTTACCGGGGAGCTGTTTTTT. Translated: CASSSQGAPFTGELFF.

The chain links TRBV27 to TRBJ1-6; possible D gene TRBD1, 6 bases. This CDR3 has 15 amino acids. V was cut by 0 bases and J by 7 bases, with 10 bases left in between. Germline V gene lookup returns CDR1 MNHEY and CDR2 SMNVEV (reference sequence). CDR3 coding DNA: TGTGCCAGCAGTTTATCGCCAGGGGTGAATTCACCCCTCCACTTT. As protein: CASSLSPGVNSPLHF.

The V call is TRBV15, the J call TRBJ2-7, with 8 bases matching TRBD1. This CDR3 is built from 16 residues. Germline V gene sequence: CDR1 LNHNV, CDR2 YYDKDF (reference sequence). Trimming at V came to 4 bases and at J to 0 bases, leaving 8 bases not matched to a gene. CDR3 nucleotide sequence: TGTGCCACCAGCACACAGGGGGGCATTAGCTCCTACGAGCAGTACTTC. Translation gives CATSTQGGISSYEQYF.

In DNA form, the CDR3 reads TGCGCCAGCAGCTCTGGCGAGCTCGACTTTCGGGGGGAATCTAAAAACATTCAGTACTTC. Its translation: CASSSGELDFRGESKNIQYF. The chain combines TRBV5-1 with TRBJ2-4; TRBD2 matches at 7 bases. The germline V gene encodes CDR1 SGHRS and CDR2 YFSETQ. This CDR3 has 20 amino acids. The V gene end was trimmed by 3 bases and the J gene end by 4 bases; junction bases not matched to a gene: 22.

The chain uses TRBV7-8 and TRBJ2-7, with a weak D call TRBD1 (5 bases). Germline CDR1 and CDR2: SGHVS and FQNEAQ. The CDR3 runs to 15 residues. Trimming took off 1 base at V and 0 bases at J, with 10 bases between the two ends. CDR3 loop: CASSLGPGNSYEQYF. The DNA of the CDR3 is TGTGCCAGCAGCTTAGGCCCAGGGAACTCCTACGAGCAGTACTTC.

Regarding this clone: Other DNA sequences in this specimen translate into the identical CDR3. The gene calls are TRBV6-5 and TRBJ1-5, with D maybe TRBD1 (5 bases). The CDR3 covers 14 residues. Germline lookup yields CDR1 MNHEY and CDR2 SVGAGI. With 0 bases removed from V and 7 bases from J, the gap between germline ends came to 10 bases. CDR3 region: CASSYSVGQQPQHF. CDR3 nucleotide sequence: TGTGCCAGCAGTTACTCGGTGGGGCAACAGCCCCAGCATTTT.

This clone was counted a few times. The chain links TRBV15 to TRBJ2-1, with 7 bases that match TRBD1. Per germline, CDR1 LNHNV and CDR2 YYDKDF (reference sequence). V lost 3 bases and J lost 7; bases outside the gene matches: 15. CDR3 length equals 17 residues. CDR3 bases: TGTGCCACCAGCAGGACTGCCGGGACAGTGACTGATAATGAGCAGTTCTTC. Translated: CATSRTAGTVTDNEQFF.

The J gene is TRBJ2-1, the V gene TRBV7-8; 10 bases align to TRBD1. The CDR3 is 15 residues long. Germline CDR1 is SGHVS and CDR2 is FQNEAQ. After removal of 4 bases from V and 7 bases from J, the junction contained 7 bases not matched to a gene. The CDR3 DNA reads TGTGCCAGCAGCTATCGACAGGGGGCCTTTAATGAGCAGTTCTTC. Its protein is CASSYRQGAFNEQFF.

This clone has a single count. V gene TRBV6-5 combines with J gene TRBJ1-2; the match to TRBD1 covers 9 bases. The CDR3 loop spans 15 amino acids. The germline V gene encodes CDR1 MNHEY and CDR2 SVGAGI. Trimming took 5 bases from V and 4 from J; bases not matched to a gene: 8. The CDR3 bases are TGTGCCAGCAGTCGGCCGGGACAGGGATTCTATGGCTACACCTTC. Protein sequence: CASSRPGQGFYGYTF.

This chain connects TRBV25-1 to TRBJ1-1; maybe TRBD1 (6 bases). The germline V gene encodes CDR1 MGHDK and CDR2 SYGVNS. V lost 4 bases and J lost 8, with 14 bases in between. The CDR3 is made up of 13 amino acids. The CDR3 spells CASSALQGLEAFF. As DNA, the CDR3 is TGTGCCAGCAGTGCCCTACAGGGACTAGAAGCTTTCTTT.

The chain joins TRBV5-5 to TRBJ1-5; D not certain. Trimming cost V 0 bases and J 3 bases, with 10 bases left between them. Per the germline V gene, CDR1 is SGHKS and CDR2 is YYEKEE (reference sequence). The CDR3 is made up of 15 amino acids. In DNA, the CDR3 is TGTGCCAGCAGCTTGGCGTCCTTCTACAATCAGCCCCAGCATTTT. It translates to CASSLASFYNQPQHF.

V is TRBV10-2 and J is TRBJ1-5; D perhaps matches TRBD1 (5 bases). CDR3 length: 12 residues. Between the trimmed V and J ends, which lost 4 bases and 6 bases, there was a span of 7 bases. From germline, CDR1 is WSHSY and CDR2 SAAADI. CDR3 sequence reads: CASSVGGQPQHF. The CDR3 nucleotides are TGCGCCAGCAGTGTGGGGGGTCAGCCCCAGCATTTT.

In its sample, this clone was seen once. The CDR3 sequence is CASSHPTQYQETQYF. The CDR3 region has the DNA TGTGCCAGCAGCCACCCAACGCAGTACCAAGAGACCCAGTACTTC. The chain joins TRBV5-4 to TRBJ2-5; no definite D call. The CDR3 spans 15 residues. V lost 4 bases, J lost 0 bases, and 13 bases lay in between. Germline CDR1 and CDR2: SGHNT and YYREEE (reference sequence).

This clone was seen once. This chain connects TRBV29-1 to TRBJ2-1; 13 bases line up with TRBD2. Germline CDR1 SQVTM, CDR2 ANQGSEA. Germline trimming cut 1 base from V and 12 bases from J; bases unmatched to any gene: 12. The CDR3 sequence is 16 residues long. The CDR3 DNA reads as TGCAGCGTTGAAGGGACTACTAGCGGGGGGGCCGTGGGGCAGTTCTTC. As protein: CSVEGTTSGGAVGQFF.

The gene calls are TRBV5-8 and TRBJ2-1, with a tentative D call TRBD1 (5 bases). This CDR3 has 13 amino acids. CDR1 and CDR2 from the germline V gene are SGHTS and YDEGEE. Trimming took 0 bases from V and 6 from J, leaving 7 bases between them. This chain's CDR3 is CASSLGQGNEQFF. The CDR3 nucleotides are TGTGCCAGCAGCTTGGGCCAGGGCAATGAGCAGTTCTTC.

This chain connects TRBV7-9 to TRBJ2-5; TRBD2 aligns across 7 bases. The CDR3 has 14 residues. Per the germline V gene, CDR1 is SEHNR and CDR2 is FQNEAQ (reference sequence). Trimming cost V 7 bases and J 5 bases; bases outside gene matches: 10. The CDR3 loop reads CASNLAEGPETQYF. CDR3 DNA sequence: TGTGCCAGCAACCTAGCGGAGGGTCCGGAGACCCAGTACTTC.

CDR3 DNA: TGCGCCAGCAGTGCAGGACTCACGTCGACCCAGTACTTC. It is translated as CASSAGLTSTQYF. The chain combines TRBV10-1 with TRBJ2-5; D may be TRBD2 (5 bases). CDR1 and CDR2 from the germline V gene are WNHNN and SYGVQD (reference sequence). The ends were cut back, 4 bases at V and 7 bases at J, with 13 bases in the middle. CDR3 size: 13 residues.

This chain links TRBV29-1 with TRBJ2-1, with TRBD1 matching over 9 bases. Germline V gene lookup returns CDR1 SQVTM and CDR2 ANQGSEA. Trimming cost V 4 bases and J 4 bases; bases outside gene matches: 5. The CDR3 runs to 14 residues. The CDR3 nucleotides read TGCAGCGTTGTCGGAGGACAGGGGTACAATGAGCAGTTCTTC. It translates to CSVVGGQGYNEQFF.

V gene TRBV19 combines with J gene TRBJ1-2; no clear D gene. The CDR3 runs to 14 residues. The germline CDR1 and CDR2 sequences are LNHDA and SQIVND (reference sequence). V was trimmed by 2 bases and J by 1 base, leaving 8 bases between them. This chain's CDR3 is CASSITVYNYGYTF. The DNA of the CDR3 is TGTGCCAGTAGTATAACAGTCTATAACTATGGCTACACCTTC.

The V gene is TRBV2, the J gene TRBJ2-7, with D possibly being TRBD2 (6 bases). The CDR3 is made up of 14 amino acids. Per the germline V gene, CDR1 is SNHLY and CDR2 is FYNNEI. Between the trimmed V and J ends, which lost 11 bases and 0 bases, there was a span of 17 bases. In nucleotides, the CDR3 is TGTGCCGCTAAAGAGGAGGGGCTCTCCTACGAGCAGTACTTC. Encoded protein: CAAKEEGLSYEQYF.

The chain couples TRBV19 to TRBJ1-4, with D perhaps TRBD1 (6 bases). CDR1 is LNHDA and CDR2 is SQIVND in the germline V gene (reference sequence). Trimming removed 5 bases at V and 6 bases at J, with 13 bases between. This CDR3 has 14 amino acids. The CDR3 region has the DNA TGTGCCAGTAGTCACCCAACAGGGTATGAAAAACTGTTTTTT. It is translated as CASSHPTGYEKLFF.